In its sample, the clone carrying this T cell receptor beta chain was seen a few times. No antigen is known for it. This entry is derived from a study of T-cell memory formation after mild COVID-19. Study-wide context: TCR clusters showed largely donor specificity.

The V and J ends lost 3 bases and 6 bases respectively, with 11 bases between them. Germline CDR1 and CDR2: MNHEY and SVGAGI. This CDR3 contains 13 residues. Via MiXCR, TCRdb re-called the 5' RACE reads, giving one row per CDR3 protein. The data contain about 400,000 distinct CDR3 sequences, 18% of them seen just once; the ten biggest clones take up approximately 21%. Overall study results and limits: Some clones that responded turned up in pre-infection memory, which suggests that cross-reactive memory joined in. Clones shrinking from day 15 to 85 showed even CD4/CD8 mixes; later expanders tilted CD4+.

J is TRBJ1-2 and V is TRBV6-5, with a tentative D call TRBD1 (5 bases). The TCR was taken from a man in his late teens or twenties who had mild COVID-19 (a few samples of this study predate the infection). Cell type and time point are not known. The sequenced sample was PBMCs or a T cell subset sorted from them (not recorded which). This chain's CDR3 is CASSYRGFDGYTF. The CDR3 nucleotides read TGTGCCAGCAGTTATCGGGGGTTTGATGGCTACACCTTC.